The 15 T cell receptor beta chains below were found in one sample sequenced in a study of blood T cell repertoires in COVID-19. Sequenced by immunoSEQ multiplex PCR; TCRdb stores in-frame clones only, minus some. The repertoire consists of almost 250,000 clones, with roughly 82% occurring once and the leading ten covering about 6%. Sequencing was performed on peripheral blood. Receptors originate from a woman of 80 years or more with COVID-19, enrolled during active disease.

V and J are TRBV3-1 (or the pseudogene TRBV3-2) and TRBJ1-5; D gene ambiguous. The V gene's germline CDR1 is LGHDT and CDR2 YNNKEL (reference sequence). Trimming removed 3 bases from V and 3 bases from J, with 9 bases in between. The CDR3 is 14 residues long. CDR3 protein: CASSHSIPNQPQHF. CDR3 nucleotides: TGTGCCAGCAGCCATTCTATACCCAATCAGCCCCAGCATTTT.

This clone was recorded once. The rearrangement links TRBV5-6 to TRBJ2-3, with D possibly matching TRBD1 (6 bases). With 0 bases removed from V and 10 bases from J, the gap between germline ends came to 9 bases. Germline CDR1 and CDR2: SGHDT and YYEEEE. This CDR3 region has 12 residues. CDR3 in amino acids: CASSLEGVAQYF. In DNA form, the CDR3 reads TGTGCCAGCAGCTTGGAGGGGGTAGCGCAGTATTTT.

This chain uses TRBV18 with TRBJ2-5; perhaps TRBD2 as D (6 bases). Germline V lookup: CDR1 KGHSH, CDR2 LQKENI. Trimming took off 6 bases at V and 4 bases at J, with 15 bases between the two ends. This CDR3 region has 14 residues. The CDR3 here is CASSLRRDSETQYF. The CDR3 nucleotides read TGTGCCAGCTCGCTGCGACGGGACTCAGAGACCCAGTACTTC.

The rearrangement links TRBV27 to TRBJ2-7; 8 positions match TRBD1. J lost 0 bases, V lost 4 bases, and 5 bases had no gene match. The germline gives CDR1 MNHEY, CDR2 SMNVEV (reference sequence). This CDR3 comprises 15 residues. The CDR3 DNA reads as TGTGCCAGCAGTTCGACAGGGGTGGGCTCCTACGAGCAGTACGTC. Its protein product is CASSSTGVGSYEQYV.

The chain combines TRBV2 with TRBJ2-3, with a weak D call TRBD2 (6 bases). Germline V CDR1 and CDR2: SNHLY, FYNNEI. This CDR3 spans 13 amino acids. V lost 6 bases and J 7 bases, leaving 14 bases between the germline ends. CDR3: CASRALAIYTQYF. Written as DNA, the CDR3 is TGTGCCAGCAGAGCCCTAGCGATATATACGCAGTATTTT.

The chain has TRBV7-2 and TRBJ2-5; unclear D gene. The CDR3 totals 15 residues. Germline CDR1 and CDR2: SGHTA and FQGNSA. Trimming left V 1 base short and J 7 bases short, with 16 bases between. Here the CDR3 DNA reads TGTGCCAGCAGCTTAGTAGAGTCTATATCAGGGACCCAGTACTTC. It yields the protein CASSLVESISGTQYF.

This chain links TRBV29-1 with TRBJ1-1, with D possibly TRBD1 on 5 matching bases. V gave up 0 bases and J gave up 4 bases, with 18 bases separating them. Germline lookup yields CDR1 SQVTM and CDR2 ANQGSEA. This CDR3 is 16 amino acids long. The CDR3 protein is CSVEEIVGQGFTEAFF. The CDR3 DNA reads TGCAGCGTTGAAGAGATTGTAGGGCAGGGATTCACTGAAGCTTTCTTT.

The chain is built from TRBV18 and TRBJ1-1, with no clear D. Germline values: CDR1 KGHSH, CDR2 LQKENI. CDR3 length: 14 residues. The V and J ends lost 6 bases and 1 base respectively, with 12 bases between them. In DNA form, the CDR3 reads TGTGCCAGCTCCACCACATGGCAGAACACTGAAGCTTTCTTT. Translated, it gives CASSTTWQNTEAFF.

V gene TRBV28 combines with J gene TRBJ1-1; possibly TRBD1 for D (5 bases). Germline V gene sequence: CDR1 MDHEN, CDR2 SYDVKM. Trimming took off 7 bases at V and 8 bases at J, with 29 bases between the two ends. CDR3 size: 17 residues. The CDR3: CASIPPGGSRATSEAFF. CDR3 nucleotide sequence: TGTGCCAGCATTCCGCCCGGGGGATCCAGGGCGACCTCAGAAGCTTTCTTT.

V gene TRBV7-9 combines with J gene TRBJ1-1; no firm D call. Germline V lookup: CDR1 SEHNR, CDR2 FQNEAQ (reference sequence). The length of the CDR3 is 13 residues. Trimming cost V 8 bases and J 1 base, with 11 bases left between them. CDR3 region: CASLRAANTEAFF. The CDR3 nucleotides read TGTGCCAGCTTGCGGGCGGCGAACACTGAAGCTTTCTTT.

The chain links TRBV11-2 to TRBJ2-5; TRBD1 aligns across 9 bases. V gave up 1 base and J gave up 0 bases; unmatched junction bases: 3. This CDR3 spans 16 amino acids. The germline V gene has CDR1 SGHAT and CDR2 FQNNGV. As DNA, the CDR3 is TGTGCCAGCAGCTTAGTGGGACAGGGCTACCAAGAGACCCAGTACTTC. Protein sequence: CASSLVGQGYQETQYF. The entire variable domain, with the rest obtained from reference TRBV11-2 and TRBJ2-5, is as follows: EAGVAQSPRYKIIEKRQSVAFWCNPISGHATLYWYQQILGQGPKLLIQFQNNGVVDDSQLPKDRFSAERLKGVDSTLKIQPAKLEDSAVYLCASSLVGQGYQETQYFGPGTRLLVL.

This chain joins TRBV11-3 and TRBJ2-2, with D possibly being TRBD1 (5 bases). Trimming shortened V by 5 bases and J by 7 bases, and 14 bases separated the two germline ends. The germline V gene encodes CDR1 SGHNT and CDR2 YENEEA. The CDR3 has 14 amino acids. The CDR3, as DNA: TGTGCCAGCAGCGTAACCAGGGCAGGCGGGGAGCTGTTTTTT. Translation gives CASSVTRAGGELFF.

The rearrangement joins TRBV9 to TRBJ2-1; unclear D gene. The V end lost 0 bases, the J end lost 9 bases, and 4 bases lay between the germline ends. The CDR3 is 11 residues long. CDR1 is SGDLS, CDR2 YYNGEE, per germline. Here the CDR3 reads CASSVASEQFF. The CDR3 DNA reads TGTGCCAGCAGCGTAGCGAGTGAGCAGTTCTTC.

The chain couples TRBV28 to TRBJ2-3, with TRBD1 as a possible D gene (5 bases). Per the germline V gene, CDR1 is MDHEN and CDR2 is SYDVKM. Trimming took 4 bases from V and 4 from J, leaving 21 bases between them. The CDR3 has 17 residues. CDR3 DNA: TGTGCCAGCAGTTCGTCAGGGAAAGTCTCCTTTGCAGATACGCAGTATTTT. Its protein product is CASSSSGKVSFADTQYF. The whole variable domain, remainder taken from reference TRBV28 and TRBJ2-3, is DVKVTQSSRYLVKRTGEKVFLECVQDMDHENMFWYRQDPGLGLRLIYFSYDVKMKEKGDIPEGYSVSREKKERFSLILESASTNQTSMYLCASSSSGKVSFADTQYFGPGTRLTVL.

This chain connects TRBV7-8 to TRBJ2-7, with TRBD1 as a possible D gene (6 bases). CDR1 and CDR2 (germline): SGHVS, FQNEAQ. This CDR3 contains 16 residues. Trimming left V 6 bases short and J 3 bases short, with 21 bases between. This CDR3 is CASSLGYRESSYEQYF. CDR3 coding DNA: TGTGCCAGCAGTCTAGGCTACAGGGAATCCAGCTACGAGCAGTACTTC.